This TCR beta chain was identified during a study of cytomegalovirus exposure and HLA in healthy donors. In the study overall: There were about 86 million unique TCRs (from HLA-typed donors) in an early data release.

Study-wide results and caveats: Later work associated roughly 17,000 TCR beta sequences with HLA alleles at 0.05 false discovery rate. A list of around 160 TCR beta chains associated with cytomegalovirus was given. The only immune exposure information that was available was CMV serostatus.

Points on this clone: Its target is unknown.

Primers included in the PCR were 60 Vbeta and 13 Jbeta primers. Here immunoSEQ multiplex PCR was the method, and the copy in TCRdb shows in-frame clones only, minus some. This sample has over 200,000 clones, with more than 85% found just once. CDR3 size: 13 residues. Germline V lookup: CDR1 LNHDA, CDR2 SQIVND (reference sequence). The V and J ends lost 1 base and 5 bases respectively, with 8 bases between them. Material for sequencing was PBMCs. The receptor was isolated from a woman between 18 and 30 years old in good health and CMV-seronegative. The chain couples TRBV19 to TRBJ1-2, with D unclear. The CDR3 here is CASSIGGMYGYTF. In DNA, the CDR3 is TGTGCCAGTAGTATAGGAGGGATGTATGGCTACACCTTC.